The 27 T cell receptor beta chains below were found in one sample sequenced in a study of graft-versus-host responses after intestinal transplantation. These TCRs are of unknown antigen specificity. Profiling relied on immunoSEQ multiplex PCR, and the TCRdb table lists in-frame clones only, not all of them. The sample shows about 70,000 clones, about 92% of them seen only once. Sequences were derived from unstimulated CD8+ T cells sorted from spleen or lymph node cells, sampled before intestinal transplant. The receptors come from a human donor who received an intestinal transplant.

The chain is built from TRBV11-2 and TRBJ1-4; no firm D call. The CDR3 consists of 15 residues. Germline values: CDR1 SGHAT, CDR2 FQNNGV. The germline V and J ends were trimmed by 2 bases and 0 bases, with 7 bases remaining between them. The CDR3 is CASSLSYATNEKLFF. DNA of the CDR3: TGTGCCAGCAGCTTAAGCTACGCAACTAATGAAAAACTGTTTTTT.

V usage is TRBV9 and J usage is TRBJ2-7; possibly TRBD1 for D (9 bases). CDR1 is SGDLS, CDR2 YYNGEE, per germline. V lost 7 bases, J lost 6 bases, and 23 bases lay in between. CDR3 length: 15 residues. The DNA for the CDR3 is TGTGCCAGCGGCGGGGGGACAGGGTTGTGGAGCGAGCAGTACTTC. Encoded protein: CASGGGTGLWSEQYF.

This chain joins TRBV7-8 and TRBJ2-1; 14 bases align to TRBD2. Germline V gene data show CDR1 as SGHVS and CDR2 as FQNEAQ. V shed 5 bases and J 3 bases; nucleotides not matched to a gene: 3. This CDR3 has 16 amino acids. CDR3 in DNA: TGTGCCAGCAGCCCGGGACTAGCGGGGGACTACAATGAGCAGTTCTTC. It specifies CASSPGLAGDYNEQFF.

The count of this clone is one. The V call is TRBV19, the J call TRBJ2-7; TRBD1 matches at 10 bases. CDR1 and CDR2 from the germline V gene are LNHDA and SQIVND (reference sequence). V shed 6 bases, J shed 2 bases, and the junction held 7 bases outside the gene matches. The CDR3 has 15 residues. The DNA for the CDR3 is TGTGCCAGTAGCACCGGGACAGGGGTCCCCTACGAGCAGTACTTC. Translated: CASSTGTGVPYEQYF.

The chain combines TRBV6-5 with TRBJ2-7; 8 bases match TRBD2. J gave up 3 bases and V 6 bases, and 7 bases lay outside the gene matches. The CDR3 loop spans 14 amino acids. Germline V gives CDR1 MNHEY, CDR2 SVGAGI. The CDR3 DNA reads TGTGCCAGCAGCTATACTAGCGGTATCTACGAGCAGTACTTC. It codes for CASSYTSGIYEQYF.

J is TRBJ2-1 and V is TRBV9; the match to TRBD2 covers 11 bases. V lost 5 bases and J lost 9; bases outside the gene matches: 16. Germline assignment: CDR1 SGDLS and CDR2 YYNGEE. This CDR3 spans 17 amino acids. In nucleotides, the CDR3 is TGTGCCAGCAGTCCACAGACCCTAGCGGGGGGTGCCGGTGAGCAGTTCTTC. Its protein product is CASSPQTLAGGAGEQFF.

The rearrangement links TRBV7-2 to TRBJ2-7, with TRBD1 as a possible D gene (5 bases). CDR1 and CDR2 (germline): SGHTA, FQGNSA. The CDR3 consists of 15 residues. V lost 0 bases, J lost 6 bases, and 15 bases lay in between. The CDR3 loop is CASSLAVQGYTEQYF. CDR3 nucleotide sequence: TGTGCCAGCAGCTTAGCGGTTCAGGGTTATACCGAGCAGTACTTC. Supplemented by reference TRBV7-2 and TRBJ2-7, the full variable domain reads GAGVSQSPSNKVTEKGKDVELRCDPISGHTALYWYRQSLGQGLEFLIYFQGNSAPDKSGLPSDRFSAERTGGSVSTLTIQRTQQEDSAVYLCASSLAVQGYTEQYFGPGTRLTVT.

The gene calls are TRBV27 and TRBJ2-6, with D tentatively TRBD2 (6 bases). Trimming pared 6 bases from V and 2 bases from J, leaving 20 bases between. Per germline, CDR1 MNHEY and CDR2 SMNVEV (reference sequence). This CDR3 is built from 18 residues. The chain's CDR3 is CASSLTSSGIAGANVLTF. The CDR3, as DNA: TGTGCCAGCAGCCTGACTAGTAGCGGAATAGCTGGGGCCAACGTCCTGACTTTC.

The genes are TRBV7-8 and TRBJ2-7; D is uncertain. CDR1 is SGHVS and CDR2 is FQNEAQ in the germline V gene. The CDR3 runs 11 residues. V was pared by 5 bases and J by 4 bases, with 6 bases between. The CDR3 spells CASSPSYEQYF. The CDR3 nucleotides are TGTGCCAGCAGCCCGTCGTACGAGCAGTACTTC.

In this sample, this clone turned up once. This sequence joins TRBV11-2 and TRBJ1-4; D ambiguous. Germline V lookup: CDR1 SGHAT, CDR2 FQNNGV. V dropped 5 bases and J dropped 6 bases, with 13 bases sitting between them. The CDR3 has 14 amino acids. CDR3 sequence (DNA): TGTGCCAGCAGCCCGACGGGTGGTTATGAAAAACTGTTTTTT. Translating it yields CASSPTGGYEKLFF.

In DNA, the CDR3 is TGTGCCAGCAGCTTGGGGTCAGCGGGGGCAGATACGCAGTATTTT. It yields the protein CASSLGSAGADTQYF. V gene TRBV5-4 combines with J gene TRBJ2-3, with TRBD2 matching over 8 bases. The germline V gene has CDR1 SGHNT and CDR2 YYREEE (reference sequence). V dropped 0 bases and J dropped 4; count of bases not matched to a gene: 4. This CDR3 region has 15 residues.

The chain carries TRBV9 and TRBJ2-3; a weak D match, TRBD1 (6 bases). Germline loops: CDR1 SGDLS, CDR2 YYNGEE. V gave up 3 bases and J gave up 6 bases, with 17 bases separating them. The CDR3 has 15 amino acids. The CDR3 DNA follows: TGTGCCAGCAGCGCCCACCGGGACAACCGCGATACGCAGTATTTT. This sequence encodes CASSAHRDNRDTQYF.

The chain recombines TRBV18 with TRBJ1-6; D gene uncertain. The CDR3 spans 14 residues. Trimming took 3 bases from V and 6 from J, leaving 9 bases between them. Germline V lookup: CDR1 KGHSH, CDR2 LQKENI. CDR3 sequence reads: CASSPTNLNSPLHF. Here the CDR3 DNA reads TGTGCCAGCTCACCGACAAACCTTAATTCACCCCTCCACTTT.

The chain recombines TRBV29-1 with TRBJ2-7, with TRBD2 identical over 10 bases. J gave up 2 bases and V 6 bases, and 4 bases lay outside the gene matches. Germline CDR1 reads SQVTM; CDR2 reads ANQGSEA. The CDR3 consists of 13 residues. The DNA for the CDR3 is TGCAGCGTCGGCCTAGCGGGAGCCTACGAGCAGTACTTC. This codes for CSVGLAGAYEQYF.

The CDR3 DNA reads as TGTGCCAGCAGCGTAGCAGGGGCGCATGAAAAACTGTTTTTT. This encodes CASSVAGAHEKLFF. This rearrangement joins TRBV9 to TRBJ1-4, with D tentatively TRBD1 (6 bases). The germline V gene has CDR1 SGDLS and CDR2 YYNGEE. The CDR3 is made up of 14 amino acids. Trimming removed 0 bases from V and 6 bases from J, with 9 bases in between.

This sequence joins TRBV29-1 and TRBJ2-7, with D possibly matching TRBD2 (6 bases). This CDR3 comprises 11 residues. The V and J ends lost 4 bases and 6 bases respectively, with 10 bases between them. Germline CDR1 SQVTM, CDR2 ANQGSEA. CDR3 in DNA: TGCAGCGTTGTCCGGGGAGGCGAGCAGTACTTC. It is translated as CSVVRGGEQYF.

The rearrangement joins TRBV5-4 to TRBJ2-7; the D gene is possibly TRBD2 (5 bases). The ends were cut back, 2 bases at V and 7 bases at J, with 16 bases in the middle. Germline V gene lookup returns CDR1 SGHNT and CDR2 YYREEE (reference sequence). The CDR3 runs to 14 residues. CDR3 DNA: TGTGCCAGCAGCTTTAGAGGAGGCCAAGGGGAGCAGTACTTC. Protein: CASSFRGGQGEQYF. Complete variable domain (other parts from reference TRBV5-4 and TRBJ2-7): ETGVTQSPTHLIKTRGQQVTLRCSSQSGHNTVSWYQQALGQGPQFIFQYYREEENGRGNFPPRFSGLQFPNYSSELNVNALELDDSALYLCASSFRGGQGEQYFGPGTRLTVT.

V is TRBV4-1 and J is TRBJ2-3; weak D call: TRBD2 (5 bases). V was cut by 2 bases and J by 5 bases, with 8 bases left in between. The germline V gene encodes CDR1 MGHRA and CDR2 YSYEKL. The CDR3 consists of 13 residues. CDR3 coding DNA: TGCGCCAGCAGCCAACCCCGGGGAGATACGCAGTATTTT. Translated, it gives CASSQPRGDTQYF.

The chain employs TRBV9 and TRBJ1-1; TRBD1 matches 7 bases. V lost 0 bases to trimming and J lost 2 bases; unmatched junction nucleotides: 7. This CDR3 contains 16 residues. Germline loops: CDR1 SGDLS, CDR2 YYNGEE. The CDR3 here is CASSVGQTGKNTEAFF. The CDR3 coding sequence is TGTGCCAGCAGCGTAGGGCAGACAGGGAAAAACACTGAAGCTTTCTTT. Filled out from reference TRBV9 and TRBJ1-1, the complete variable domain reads DSGVTQTPKHLITATGQRVTLRCSPRSGDLSVYWYQQSLDQGLQFLIQYYNGEERAKGNILERFSAQQFPDLHSELNLSSLELGDSALYFCASSVGQTGKNTEAFFGQGTRLTVV.

The CDR3 bases are TGTGCCAGCAGCGCCAATTGGGGCTTAAGCACAGATACGCAGTATTTT. Protein: CASSANWGLSTDTQYF. The V call is TRBV5-6, the J call TRBJ2-3; D is perhaps TRBD1 (5 bases). Germline CDR1 SGHDT, CDR2 YYEEEE. The CDR3 loop spans 16 amino acids. V lost 4 bases and J lost 0, with 15 bases in between.

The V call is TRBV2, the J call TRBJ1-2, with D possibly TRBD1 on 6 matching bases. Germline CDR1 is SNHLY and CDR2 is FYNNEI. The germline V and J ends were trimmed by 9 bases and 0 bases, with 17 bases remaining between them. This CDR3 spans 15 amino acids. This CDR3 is CARKGWDTANYGYTF. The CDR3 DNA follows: TGTGCCAGAAAGGGGTGGGACACTGCTAACTATGGCTACACCTTC.

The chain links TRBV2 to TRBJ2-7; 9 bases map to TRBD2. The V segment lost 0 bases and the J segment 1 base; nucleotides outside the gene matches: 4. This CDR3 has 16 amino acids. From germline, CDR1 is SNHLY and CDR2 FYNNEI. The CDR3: CASSEAGSGGSYEQYF. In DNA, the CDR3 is TGTGCCAGCAGTGAAGCGGGTAGCGGGGGATCCTACGAGCAGTACTTC.

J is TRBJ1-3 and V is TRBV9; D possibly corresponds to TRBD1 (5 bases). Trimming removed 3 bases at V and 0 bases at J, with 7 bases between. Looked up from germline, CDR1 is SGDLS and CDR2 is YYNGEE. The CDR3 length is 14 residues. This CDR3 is CASSGRDSGNTIYF. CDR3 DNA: TGTGCCAGCAGCGGCAGGGACTCTGGAAACACCATATATTTT.

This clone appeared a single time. CDR3: CASSYHSYEQYF. The CDR3 nucleotides are TGTGCCAGCAGTTATCACTCCTACGAGCAGTACTTC. This chain uses TRBV6-1 with TRBJ2-5; unclear D gene. The tail of the sequence fits TRBJ2-7 better, so the J call may be wrong. The germline CDR1 and CDR2 sequences are MNHNS and SASEGT. The CDR3 consists of 12 residues.

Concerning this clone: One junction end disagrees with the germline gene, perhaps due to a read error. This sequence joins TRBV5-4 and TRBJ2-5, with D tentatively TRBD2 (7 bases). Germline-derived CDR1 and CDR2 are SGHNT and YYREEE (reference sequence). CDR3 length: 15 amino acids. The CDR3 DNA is TGTGCCAGCAGCTTGGTTGGGGGGGCCGGAGAGACCCAGCACTTC. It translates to CASSLVGGAGETQHF. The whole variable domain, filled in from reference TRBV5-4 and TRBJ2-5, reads ETGVTQSPTHLIKTRGQQVTLRCSSQSGHNTVSWYQQALGQGPQFIFQYYREEENGRGNFPPRFSGLQFPNYSSELNVNALELDDSALYLCASSLVGGAGETQHFGPGTRLLVL.

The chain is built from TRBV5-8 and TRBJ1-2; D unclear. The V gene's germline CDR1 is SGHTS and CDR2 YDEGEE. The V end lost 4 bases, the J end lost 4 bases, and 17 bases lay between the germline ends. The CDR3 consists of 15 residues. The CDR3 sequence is CASSAGERSSYGYTF. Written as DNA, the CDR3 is TGTGCCAGCAGCGCCGGCGAACGGAGCTCCTATGGCTACACCTTC.

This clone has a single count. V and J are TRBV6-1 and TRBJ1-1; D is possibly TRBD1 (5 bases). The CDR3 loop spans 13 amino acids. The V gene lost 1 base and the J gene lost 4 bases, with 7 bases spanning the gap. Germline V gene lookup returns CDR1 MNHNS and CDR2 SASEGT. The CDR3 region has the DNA TGTGCCAGCAGTGAAGGGGGGGGCACTGAAGCTTTCTTT. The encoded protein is CASSEGGGTEAFF.